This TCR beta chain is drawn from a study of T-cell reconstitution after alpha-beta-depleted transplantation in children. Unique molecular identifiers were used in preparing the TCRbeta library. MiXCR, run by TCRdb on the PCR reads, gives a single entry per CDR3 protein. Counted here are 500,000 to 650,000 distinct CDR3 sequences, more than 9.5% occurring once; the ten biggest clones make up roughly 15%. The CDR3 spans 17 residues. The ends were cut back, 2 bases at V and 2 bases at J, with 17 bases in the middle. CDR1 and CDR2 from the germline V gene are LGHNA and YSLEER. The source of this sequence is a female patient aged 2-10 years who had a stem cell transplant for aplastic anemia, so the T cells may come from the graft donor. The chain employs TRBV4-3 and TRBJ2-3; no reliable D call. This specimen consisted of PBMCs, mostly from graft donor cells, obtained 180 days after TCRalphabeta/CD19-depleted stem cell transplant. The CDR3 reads CASSQLRVVEDTDTQYF. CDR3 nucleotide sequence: TGCGCCAGCAGCCAATTACGGGTGGTAGAGGACACAGATACGCAGTATTTT.